This passage covers 5 T cell receptor beta chains from one sample sequenced in a study of cytomegalovirus exposure and HLA in healthy donors. With 60 Vbeta and 13 Jbeta primers, the PCR was carried out. Only in-frame clones appear in the TCRdb table, and some are missing; sequencing was by immunoSEQ multiplex PCR. This table has 170,000 or so clones, around 80% appearing once. The sequenced sample consisted of PBMCs. The receptors derive from a woman in her thirties in good health and CMV-seropositive.

In its sample, this clone was seen a few times. The chain combines TRBV11-2 with TRBJ1-1; weak D call: TRBD1 (5 bases). The germline gives CDR1 SGHAT, CDR2 FQNNGV. The CDR3 is 15 amino acids. Between the trimmed V and J ends, which lost 5 bases and 0 bases, there was a span of 13 bases. The CDR3 nucleotides read TGTGCCAGCAGCCTGGGTGGGGCTCTGAACACTGAAGCTTTCTTT. It codes for CASSLGGALNTEAFF.

In its sample, this clone was seen once. The gene calls are TRBV30 and TRBJ1-5; D is possibly TRBD1 (6 bases). V was cut by 5 bases and J by 3 bases, with 20 bases left in between. Germline V gene sequence: CDR1 GTSNPN, CDR2 SVGIG (reference sequence). The CDR3 is 16 residues long. CDR3 in DNA: TGTGCCTGGGGTAAGTCCCCGGGACAAATCAATCAGCCCCAGCATTTT. It yields the protein CAWGKSPGQINQPQHF. Complete variable domain (other parts from reference TRBV30 and TRBJ1-5): SQTIHQWPATLVQPVGSPLSLECTVEGTSNPNLYWYRQAAGRGLQLLFYSVGIGQISSEVPQNLSASRPQDRQFILSSKKLLLSDSGFYLCAWGKSPGQINQPQHFGDGTRLSIL.

CDR3 region: CASRAINRDLSYEQYF. As DNA, the CDR3 is TGTGCCAGCAGGGCTATAAACCGGGATCTCTCCTACGAGCAGTACTTC. The chain employs TRBV13 and TRBJ2-7; tentative D call: TRBD2 (5 bases). Germline loops: CDR1 PRHDT, CDR2 FYEKMQ (reference sequence). Trimming stripped 6 bases from V and 0 bases from J, with 18 bases between. This CDR3 has 16 residues.

The chain links TRBV18 to TRBJ2-7; 7 bases fit TRBD2. The CDR3 has 14 amino acids. With 3 bases clipped from V and 6 bases from J, the junction kept 8 bases outside the gene matches. CDR1 and CDR2 from the germline V gene are KGHSH and LQKENI. Here the CDR3 reads CASSPIGRVSEQYF. In DNA form, the CDR3 reads TGTGCCAGCTCACCGATTGGGAGGGTCTCCGAGCAGTACTTC.

The chain links TRBV5-5 to TRBJ2-1; a weak D match, TRBD1 (5 bases). The germline V gene has CDR1 SGHKS and CDR2 YYEKEE (reference sequence). The CDR3 runs 14 residues. V lost 3 bases and J lost 8, with 15 bases in between. The CDR3 reads CASSSLPWGDEQFF. Written as DNA, the CDR3 is TGTGCCAGCAGCTCACTCCCATGGGGCGATGAGCAGTTCTTC.